Given below is one T cell receptor (beta chain) in context. This record comes from a study of blood T cell repertoires in COVID-19. At the level of the study: Donors in the United States, Italy and Spain gave samples during acute or convalescent COVID-19. Nucleic acid was either cDNA or gDNA, and it came from T cells, B-cell-depleted T cells, or PBMCs.

The CDR3 sequence is 13 residues long. Germline CDR1 SGHDN, CDR2 FVKESK. Trimming stripped 3 bases from V and 2 bases from J, with 7 bases between. The assay was immunoSEQ multiplex PCR, and TCRdb's table has in-frame clones only and misses some. The repertoire has 150,000 to 200,000 clones, approximately 84% of them found once; the top ten carry around 1.2%. Individuals aged about 18 to 100 years were recruited from 24 US areas. Participants had their cohort set by participant-reported clinical history. This clonotype was obtained from a human donor with acute COVID-19. The donor label of this sample is uncertain. The chain has TRBV14 and TRBJ2-5; D remains ambiguous. The sequenced material came from PBMCs or T cells enriched from blood (not recorded which). Here the CDR3 reads CASSHGLQETQYF. CDR3 DNA sequence: TGTGCCAGCAGCCATGGCTTACAAGAGACCCAGTACTTC.